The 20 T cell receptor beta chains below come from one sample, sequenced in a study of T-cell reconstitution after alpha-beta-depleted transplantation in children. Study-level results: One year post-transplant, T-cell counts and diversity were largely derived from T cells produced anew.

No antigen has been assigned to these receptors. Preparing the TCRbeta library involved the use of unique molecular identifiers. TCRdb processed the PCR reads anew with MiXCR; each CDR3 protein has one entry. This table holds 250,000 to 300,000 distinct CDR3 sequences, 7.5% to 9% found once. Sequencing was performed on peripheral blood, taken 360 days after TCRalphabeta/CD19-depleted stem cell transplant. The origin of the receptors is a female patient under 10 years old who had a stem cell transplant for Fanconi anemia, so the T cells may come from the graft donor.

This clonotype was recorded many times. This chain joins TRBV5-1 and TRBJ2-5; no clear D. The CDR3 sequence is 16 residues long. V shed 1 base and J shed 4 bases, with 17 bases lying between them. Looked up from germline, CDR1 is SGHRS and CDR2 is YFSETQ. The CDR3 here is CASSLWLGQNPETQYF. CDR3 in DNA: TGCGCCAGCAGCTTGTGGCTCGGCCAGAACCCAGAGACCCAGTACTTC.

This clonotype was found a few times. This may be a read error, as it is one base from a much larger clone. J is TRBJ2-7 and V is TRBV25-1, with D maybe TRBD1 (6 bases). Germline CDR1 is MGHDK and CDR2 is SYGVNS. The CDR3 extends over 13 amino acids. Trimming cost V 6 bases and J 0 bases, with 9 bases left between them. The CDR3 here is CASSRDNSYEQYF. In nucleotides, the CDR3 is TGTGCCAGCAGCCGGGACAACTCCTACGAGCAGTACTTC.

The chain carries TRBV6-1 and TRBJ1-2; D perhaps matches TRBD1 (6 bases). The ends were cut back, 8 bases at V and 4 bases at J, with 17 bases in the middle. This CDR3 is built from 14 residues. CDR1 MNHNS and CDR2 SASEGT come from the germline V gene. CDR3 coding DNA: TGTGCCAGCCTTAAAGCGGGACAATCCTATGGCTACACCTTC. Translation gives CASLKAGQSYGYTF.

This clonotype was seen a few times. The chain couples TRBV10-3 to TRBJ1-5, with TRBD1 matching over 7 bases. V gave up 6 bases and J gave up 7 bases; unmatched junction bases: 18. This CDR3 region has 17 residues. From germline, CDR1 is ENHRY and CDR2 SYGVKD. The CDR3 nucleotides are TGTGCCATCAGCCCGAACGTTGGAGAGGGGGCTCACCAGCCCCAGCATTTT. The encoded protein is CAISPNVGEGAHQPQHF.

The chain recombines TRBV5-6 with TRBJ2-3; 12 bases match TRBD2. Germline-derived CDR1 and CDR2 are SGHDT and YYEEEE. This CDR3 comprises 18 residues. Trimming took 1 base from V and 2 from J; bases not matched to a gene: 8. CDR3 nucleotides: TGTGCCAGCAGCTTGTCCCTAGCGGGGGGGCCTCCCACAGATACGCAGTATTTT. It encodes CASSLSLAGGPPTDTQYF.

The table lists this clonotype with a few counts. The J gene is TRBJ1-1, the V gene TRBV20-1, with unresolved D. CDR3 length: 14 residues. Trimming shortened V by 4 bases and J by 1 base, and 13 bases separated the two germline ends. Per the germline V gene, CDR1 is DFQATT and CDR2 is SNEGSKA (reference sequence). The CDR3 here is CSAILLIRNTEAFF. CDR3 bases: TGCAGTGCTATACTCCTGATCAGGAACACTGAAGCTTTCTTT.

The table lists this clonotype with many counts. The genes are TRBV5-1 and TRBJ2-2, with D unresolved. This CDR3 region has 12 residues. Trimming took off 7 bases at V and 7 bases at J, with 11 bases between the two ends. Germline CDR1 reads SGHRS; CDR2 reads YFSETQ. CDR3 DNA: TGCGCCAGCGGGGATACTATCGGGGAGCTGTTTTTT. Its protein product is CASGDTIGELFF.

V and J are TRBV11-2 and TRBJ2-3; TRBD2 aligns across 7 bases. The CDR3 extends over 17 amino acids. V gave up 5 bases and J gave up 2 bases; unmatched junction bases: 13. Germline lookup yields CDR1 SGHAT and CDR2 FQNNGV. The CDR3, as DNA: TGTGCCAGCAGCCGAGTATTATTGGGGACTATCACAGATACGCAGTATTTT. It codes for CASSRVLLGTITDTQYF.

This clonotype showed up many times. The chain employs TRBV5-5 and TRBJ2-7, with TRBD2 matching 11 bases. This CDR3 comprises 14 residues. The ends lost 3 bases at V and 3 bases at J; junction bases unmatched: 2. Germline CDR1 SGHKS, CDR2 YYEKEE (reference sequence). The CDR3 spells CASSWTSGYYEQYF. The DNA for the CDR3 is TGTGCCAGCAGCTGGACTAGCGGGTACTACGAGCAGTACTTC.

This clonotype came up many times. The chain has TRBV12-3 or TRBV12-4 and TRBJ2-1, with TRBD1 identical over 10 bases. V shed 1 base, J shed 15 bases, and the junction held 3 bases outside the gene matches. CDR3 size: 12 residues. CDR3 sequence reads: CASSLGGQGTFF. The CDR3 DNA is TGTGCCAGCAGTTTAGGGGGACAGGGGACGTTCTTC.

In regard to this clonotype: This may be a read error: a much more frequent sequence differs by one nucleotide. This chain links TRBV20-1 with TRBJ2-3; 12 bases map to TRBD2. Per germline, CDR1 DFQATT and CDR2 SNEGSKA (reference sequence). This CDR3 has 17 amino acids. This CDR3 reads CCASPTSGRAGTDTQYF. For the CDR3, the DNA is TGCTGTGCTAGCCCGACTAGCGGGAGAGCGGGCACAGATACGCAGTATTTT.

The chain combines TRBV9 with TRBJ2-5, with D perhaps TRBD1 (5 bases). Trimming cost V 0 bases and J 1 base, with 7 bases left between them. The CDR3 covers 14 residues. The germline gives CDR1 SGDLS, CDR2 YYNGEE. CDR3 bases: TGTGCCAGCAGCGTAGAAGACAGCCAAGAGACCCAGTACTTC. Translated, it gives CASSVEDSQETQYF.

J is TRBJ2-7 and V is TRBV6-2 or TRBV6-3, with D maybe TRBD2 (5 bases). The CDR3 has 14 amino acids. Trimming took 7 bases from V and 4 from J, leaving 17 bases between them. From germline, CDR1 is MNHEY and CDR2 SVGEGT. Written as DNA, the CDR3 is TGTGCCAGCACGCGGGCCCACCCCTCTTACGAGCAGTACTTC. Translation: CASTRAHPSYEQYF.

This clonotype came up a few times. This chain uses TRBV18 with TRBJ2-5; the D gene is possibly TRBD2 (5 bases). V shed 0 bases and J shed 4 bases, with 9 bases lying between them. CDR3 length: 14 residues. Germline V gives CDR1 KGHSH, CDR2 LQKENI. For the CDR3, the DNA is TGTGCCAGCTCACCACCGTTACGGGGAGAGACCCAGTACTTC. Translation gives CASSPPLRGETQYF.

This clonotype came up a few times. The CDR3 reads CASSEVGRSPLHF. CDR3 nucleotides: TGTGCCAGCAGTGAGGTGGGGAGGTCACCCCTCCACTTT. The chain is built from TRBV25-1 and TRBJ1-6; D remains unclear. This CDR3 comprises 13 residues. CDR1 and CDR2 (germline): MGHDK, SYGVNS. Trimming cost V 3 bases and J 10 bases, with 10 bases left between them.

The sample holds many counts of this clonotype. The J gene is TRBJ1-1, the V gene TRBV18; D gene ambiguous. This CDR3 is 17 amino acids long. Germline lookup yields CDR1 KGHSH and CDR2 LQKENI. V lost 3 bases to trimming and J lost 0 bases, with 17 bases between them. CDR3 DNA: TGTGCCAGCTCACCTTTTGGCCCTGAGGAGGTGAACACTGAAGCTTTCTTT. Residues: CASSPFGPEEVNTEAFF.

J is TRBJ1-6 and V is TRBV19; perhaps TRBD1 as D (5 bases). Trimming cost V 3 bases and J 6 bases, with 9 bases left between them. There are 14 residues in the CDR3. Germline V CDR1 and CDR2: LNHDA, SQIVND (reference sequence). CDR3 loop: CASSILRGNSPLHF. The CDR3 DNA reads TGTGCCAGTAGTATTTTGAGGGGTAATTCACCCCTCCACTTT.

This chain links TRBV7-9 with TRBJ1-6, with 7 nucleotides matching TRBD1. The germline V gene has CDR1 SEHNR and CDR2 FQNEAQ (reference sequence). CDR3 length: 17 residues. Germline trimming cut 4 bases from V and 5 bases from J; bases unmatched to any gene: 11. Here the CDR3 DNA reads TGTGCCAGCAGCTATGACAGGGTAGCCATTGATAATTCACCCCTCCACTTT. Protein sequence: CASSYDRVAIDNSPLHF.

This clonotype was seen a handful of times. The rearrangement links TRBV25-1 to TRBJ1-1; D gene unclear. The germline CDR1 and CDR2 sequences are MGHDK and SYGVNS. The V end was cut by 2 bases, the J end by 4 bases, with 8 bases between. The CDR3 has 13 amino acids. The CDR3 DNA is TGTGCCAGCAGTGAAGGGCCCAGCACTGAAGCTTTCTTT. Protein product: CASSEGPSTEAFF.

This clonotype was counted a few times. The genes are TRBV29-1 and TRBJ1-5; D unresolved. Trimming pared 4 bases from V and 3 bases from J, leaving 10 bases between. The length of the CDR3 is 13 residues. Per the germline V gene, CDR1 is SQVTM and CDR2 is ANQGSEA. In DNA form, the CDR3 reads TGCAGCGTTGCGGGCGGACCCAATCAGCCCCAGCATTTT. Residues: CSVAGGPNQPQHF.